The sequence of this TCR beta chain was determined in a study of cytomegalovirus exposure and HLA in healthy donors. Researchers ran the PCR with 60 Vbeta and 13 Jbeta primers. Only in-frame clones appear in the TCRdb table, and some are missing; sequencing was by immunoSEQ multiplex PCR. The sample includes 150,000 or so clones, around 84% seen only once; the top ten take around 2%. As for this clone: Antigen unknown.

Study-level findings and limits: When the data were analyzed later, several of the most significant clusters appeared to be linked to common viral pathogens. Most sequenced TCRs were rare (though some public TCRs occurred in many donors).

CDR1 and CDR2 (germline): SGHDN, FVKESK. With 4 bases clipped from V and 6 bases from J, the junction kept 11 bases outside the gene matches. This CDR3 comprises 17 residues. The sample taken for sequencing was PBMCs. The V and J genes are TRBV14 and TRBJ2-3; TRBD2 matches 12 bases. This clonotype was sampled from a man younger than 35 in good health and CMV-seronegative. CDR3 DNA: TGTGCCAGCAGCCGAAATAAGTTCCTAGCGGGAGGGGATACGCAGTATTTT. It yields the protein CASSRNKFLAGGDTQYF.